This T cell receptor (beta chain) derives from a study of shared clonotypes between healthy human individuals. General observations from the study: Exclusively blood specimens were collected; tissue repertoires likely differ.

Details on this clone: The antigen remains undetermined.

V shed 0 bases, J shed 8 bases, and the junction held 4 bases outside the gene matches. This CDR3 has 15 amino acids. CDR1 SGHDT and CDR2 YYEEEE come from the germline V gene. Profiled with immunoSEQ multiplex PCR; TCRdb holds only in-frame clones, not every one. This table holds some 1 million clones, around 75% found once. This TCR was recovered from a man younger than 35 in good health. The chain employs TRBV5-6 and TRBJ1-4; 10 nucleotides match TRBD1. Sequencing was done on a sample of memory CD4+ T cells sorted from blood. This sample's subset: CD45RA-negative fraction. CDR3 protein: CASSLGDRGREKLFF. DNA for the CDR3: TGTGCCAGCAGCTTGGGGGACAGGGGTCGGGAAAAACTGTTTTTT.